What follows describes a single T cell receptor beta chain. Per the original data handling: Amplified reference gene primers provided the basis for estimating nucleated cell counts. Some clones are missing from TCRdb's copy, which holds only in-frame ones; the method was immunoSEQ multiplex PCR. D and trimming were read from the DNA, whereas the V and J calls and clone size are those reported in that table. The sample shows hundreds of thousands of clones, around 88% of them seen only once. This entry is derived from a study of blood T cell repertoires in COVID-19. At the level of the study: Donors in the United States, Italy and Spain gave samples during acute or convalescent COVID-19.

This CDR3 region has 15 residues. Trimming took 5 bases from V and 3 from J; bases not matched to a gene: 6. CDR1 SNHLY and CDR2 FYNNEI come from the germline V gene. The rearrangement uses TRBV2 and TRBJ2-2, with 7 positions matching TRBD2. This TCR was recovered from a woman in her fifties or sixties with COVID-19, enrolled during active disease. The sequencing input was peripheral blood. Here the CDR3 DNA reads TGTGCCAGCAGTAAGCGGGGAGGGGACACCGGGGAGCTGTTTTTT. It codes for CASSKRGGDTGELFF.